This T cell receptor beta chain was found in a study of preoperative IRX-2 immunotherapy in early breast cancer (dated by TCRdb to the late 2010s). The library was obtained by the immunoSEQ multiplex PCR assay. The source is immuneACCESS, and TCRdb retained only in-frame sequences with V and J called. Part of the clones is not carried over; for the studies checked, unresolved V genes explain less than half of this, and the remainder is unexplained. The sample table records around 88,000 clones; roughly 89% of these occur just once. The ten top clones hold around 2% of the sample. CDR3 length: 17 amino acids, cysteine to phenylalanine. CDR3 DNA is the only sequence kept; it has 51 bases, read in frame from the first base. V and J are truncated by 3 bases and 4 bases respectively, leaving an intervening sequence of 20 bases. In the germline V gene, CDR1 corresponds to SGHRS and CDR2 to YFSETQ. In light of the paper, this sample's treatment or condition label describes: preoperative locoregional IRX-2 cytokine immunotherapy. The samples were obtained from a phase Ib study that tested preoperative, locoregional IRX-2 cytokine immunotherapy designed to prime immune responses. Donors were patients with early-stage breast cancer who received IRX-2 before surgery.

This clone was seen only once. Its antigen is currently not known. The sample holds no much larger clone one base away, and base qualities are not on file. The chain was built from TRBV5-1 and TRBJ2-1, with a tentative D gene TRBD2 over 7 matching bases. The receptor was isolated from a human donor with breast cancer. Material: tumor tissue, obtained after IRX-2 immunotherapy. The nucleotide sequence reads TGCGCCAGCAGCTCCACAGGGACTACTATGGGTTACAATGAGCAGTTCTTC. The resulting protein is CASSSTGTTMGYNEQFF.